The 17 T cell receptor beta chains given below trace back to one sample, sequenced in a study of memory CD4+ T cells and cytomegalovirus serostatus. Single viable CD3+CD4+CD8-CD45RO+ cells were sorted as the memory CD4+ T cells. Sequencing used immunoSEQ multiplex PCR; TCRdb keeps in-frame clones, though not all of them. The table has 45,000 to 60,000 clones, approximately 74% seen once. Sequenced sample: memory CD4+ T cells from blood. These receptors all stem from an adult in good health and CMV-seropositive.

This clone was counted a few times. The J gene is TRBJ1-1, the V gene TRBV2; 7 nucleotides line up with TRBD1. Germline trimming cut 0 bases from V and 6 bases from J; bases unmatched to any gene: 10. The germline V gene has CDR1 SNHLY and CDR2 FYNNEI. CDR3 length: 16 amino acids. CDR3 sequence reads: CASSEALTGPRAEAFF. The CDR3 DNA sequence: TGTGCCAGCAGTGAAGCCCTGACAGGGCCGAGGGCTGAAGCTTTCTTT.

This clone has just a few counts. The same CDR3 arises from other DNA sequences in this sample as well. This rearrangement joins TRBV6-1 to TRBJ1-6; D gene unclear. This CDR3 region has 12 residues. With 0 bases removed from V and 10 bases from J, the gap between germline ends came to 4 bases. Germline CDR1 and CDR2: MNHNS and SASEGT. CDR3 in amino acids: CASSEAGSPLHF. In DNA, the CDR3 is TGTGCCAGCAGTGAAGCAGGCTCACCCCTCCACTTT.

The chain uses TRBV18 and TRBJ2-5; D is perhaps TRBD2 (5 bases). The CDR3 totals 15 residues. Germline CDR1 is KGHSH and CDR2 is LQKENI. Deletions cut 3 bases from V and 5 bases from J, with 16 bases between. The CDR3 loop reads CASSPAAEGRETQYF. CDR3 sequence (DNA): TGTGCCAGCTCACCGGCGGCAGAGGGCAGGGAGACCCAGTACTTC.

Note on this clone: An end of the junction does not agree with germline; a read error may underlie this. The J gene is TRBJ1-4, the V gene TRBV28; D ambiguous. Germline V gene lookup returns CDR1 MDHEN and CDR2 SYDVKM. This CDR3 region has 14 residues. The CDR3 reads CAGSLGWGNEKLFF. As DNA, the CDR3 is TGTGCCGGCAGTTTAGGGTGGGGTAATGAAAAACTGTTTTTT.

The chain is built from TRBV19 and TRBJ2-3; D perhaps matches TRBD1 (5 bases). CDR1 and CDR2 (germline): LNHDA, SQIVND (reference sequence). The CDR3 loop spans 15 amino acids. V was cut by 4 bases and J by 0 bases, with 11 bases left in between. Written as DNA, the CDR3 is TGTGCCAGTAGTACCCGACAGTCTAGCACAGATACGCAGTATTTT. Translated: CASSTRQSSTDTQYF.

This clone has just a few counts. This chain joins TRBV4-1 and TRBJ2-2; 7 positions agree with TRBD2. V lost 4 bases and J lost 6; bases outside the gene matches: 5. This CDR3 has 14 amino acids. Germline CDR1 reads MGHRA; CDR2 reads YSYEKL. The CDR3 loop is CASSPSGGPGELFF. CDR3 DNA sequence: TGCGCCAGCAGCCCGTCGGGAGGACCCGGGGAGCTGTTTTTT.

V usage is TRBV5-4 and J usage is TRBJ2-5; 9 nucleotides match TRBD1. Trimming at V came to 4 bases and at J to 5 bases, leaving 12 bases not matched to a gene. CDR1 and CDR2 from the germline V gene are SGHNT and YYREEE (reference sequence). The CDR3 loop spans 16 amino acids. CDR3 protein: CASSAGQGLIMETQYF. The CDR3 DNA reads as TGTGCCAGCAGCGCGGGACAGGGACTCATTATGGAGACCCAGTACTTC. Combining the CDR3 with reference TRBV5-4 and TRBJ2-5 gives the whole variable domain ETGVTQSPTHLIKTRGQQVTLRCSSQSGHNTVSWYQQALGQGPQFIFQYYREEENGRGNFPPRFSGLQFPNYSSELNVNALELDDSALYLCASSAGQGLIMETQYFGPGTRLLVL.

This clone was seen only a few times. The chain links TRBV5-1 to TRBJ2-2, with no clear D. The CDR3 covers 16 residues. From germline, CDR1 is SGHRS and CDR2 YFSETQ. V lost 0 bases to trimming and J lost 0 bases, with 9 bases between them. The CDR3 nucleotides are TGCGCCAGCAGCTTGGACGAATTCTCGAACACCGGGGAGCTGTTTTTT. As protein: CASSLDEFSNTGELFF.

The genes are TRBV15 and TRBJ2-1, with 9 positions matching TRBD2. The CDR3 is 17 residues long. The V gene's germline CDR1 is LNHNV and CDR2 YYDKDF (reference sequence). V lost 6 bases to trimming and J lost 9 bases; unmatched junction nucleotides: 18. The CDR3 nucleotides read TGTGCCACCAGAGACGTTGGCGGACTAGCGCCTAGTGGTGAGCAGTTCTTC. It translates to CATRDVGGLAPSGEQFF.

The gene calls are TRBV9 and TRBJ2-5, with D possibly matching TRBD2 (6 bases). Germline CDR1 is SGDLS and CDR2 is YYNGEE. With 6 bases removed from V and 2 bases from J, the gap between germline ends came to 14 bases. The CDR3 is 14 amino acids. The CDR3 sequence: CASTSGDFQETQYF. The DNA for the CDR3 is TGTGCCAGCACCTCGGGGGACTTTCAAGAGACCCAGTACTTC. Looking up the rest from reference TRBV9 and TRBJ2-5 gives the full variable domain: DSGVTQTPKHLITATGQRVTLRCSPRSGDLSVYWYQQSLDQGLQFLIQYYNGEERAKGNILERFSAQQFPDLHSELNLSSLELGDSALYFCASTSGDFQETQYFGPGTRLLVL.

The V call is TRBV11-3, the J call TRBJ2-3, with 9 bases aligning to TRBD1. The CDR3 totals 13 residues. The germline V gene has CDR1 SGHNT and CDR2 YENEEA. V lost 5 bases to trimming and J lost 5 bases; unmatched junction nucleotides: 2. DNA of the CDR3: TGTGCCAGCAGCCCGGACAGGGGAGATACGCAGTATTTT. Its protein is CASSPDRGDTQYF.

The V call is TRBV10-3, the J call TRBJ2-1; D is ambiguous. The V end lost 6 bases, the J end lost 5 bases, and 11 bases lay between the germline ends. The germline V gene encodes CDR1 ENHRY and CDR2 SYGVKD. The CDR3 loop spans 13 amino acids. CDR3 bases: TGTGCCATCAGCCTGAACAGCAACAATGAGCAGTTCTTC. Protein sequence: CAISLNSNNEQFF.

V usage is TRBV7-2 and J usage is TRBJ1-2; 9 bases fit TRBD1. CDR1 SGHTA and CDR2 FQGNSA come from the germline V gene. Unmatched junction bases numbered 6, after V lost 5 bases and J lost 8 bases. This CDR3 comprises 13 residues. The CDR3 DNA sequence: TGTGCCAGCAGCCAAGGGACAGGGAGAGGCTACACCTTC. Protein sequence: CASSQGTGRGYTF.

The chain uses TRBV2 and TRBJ1-4, with 10 bases that match TRBD1. Germline CDR1 and CDR2: SNHLY and FYNNEI. The CDR3 extends over 15 amino acids. The trim removed 5 bases at V and 8 bases at J, leaving 8 bases unmatched. Written as DNA, the CDR3 is TGTGCCAGCAGTCCGGACAGGGGGGGAAGCGAAAAACTGTTTTTT. As protein: CASSPDRGGSEKLFF. The full variable domain, its missing parts supplied by reference TRBV2 and TRBJ1-4, is EPEVTQTPSHQVTQMGQEVILRCVPISNHLYFYWYRQILGQKVEFLVSFYNNEISEKSEIFDDQFSVERPDGSNFTLKIRSTKLEDSAMYFCASSPDRGGSEKLFFGSGTQLSVL.

This clone was observed a handful of times. The chain couples TRBV29-1 to TRBJ2-1; TRBD1 might be the D (8 bases). The ends were cut back, 5 bases at V and 6 bases at J, with 20 bases in the middle. Germline CDR1 SQVTM, CDR2 ANQGSEA. The CDR3 is 15 residues long. The CDR3 bases are TGCAGCGTTTTTAGGGGGGGACAGGTGGGCAATGAGCAGTTCTTC. Translation gives CSVFRGGQVGNEQFF.

The rearrangement links TRBV2 to TRBJ1-6; 8 nucleotides agree with TRBD1. Trimming removed 7 bases from V and 9 bases from J; junction bases left unmatched: 5. This CDR3 is 13 amino acids long. The germline V gene has CDR1 SNHLY and CDR2 FYNNEI. Written as DNA, the CDR3 is TGTGCCAGCACCTGGACAGGGATTTCACCCCTCCACTTT. It is translated as CASTWTGISPLHF.

This clone has a handful of counts. The chain joins TRBV7-2 to TRBJ2-7, with D perhaps TRBD2 (6 bases). The CDR3 spans 13 residues. Germline CDR1 reads SGHTA; CDR2 reads FQGNSA. Trimming took 5 bases from V and 7 from J, leaving 15 bases between them. Here the CDR3 reads CASSPWGDGEQYF. The DNA of the CDR3 is TGTGCCAGCAGCCCTTGGGGGGACGGGGAGCAGTACTTC. The whole variable domain, filled in from reference TRBV7-2 and TRBJ2-7, reads GAGVSQSPSNKVTEKGKDVELRCDPISGHTALYWYRQSLGQGLEFLIYFQGNSAPDKSGLPSDRFSAERTGGSVSTLTIQRTQQEDSAVYLCASSPWGDGEQYFGPGTRLTVT.